Listed below are T cell receptor beta chains from one sample, sequenced in a study of vaccination and CD4 T cells after COVID-19. From the PCR reads, TCRdb called clonotypes with MiXCR, one entry per CDR3 protein. The data contain over 15,000 distinct CDR3 sequences, around two fifths of them singletons. Their antigen targets remain unknown. This specimen was CD4+ T cells from blood, cultured in vitro, taken after SARS-CoV-2 vaccination. The receptors were sampled from a human donor who had recovered from COVID-19. CDR3s include the opening cysteine and the closing phenylalanine or tryptophan. D genes are given only for firm matches. A clone size is listed for some rows: how often the clone was seen (once, few, many), or a class if it is expanded.

.	.	TRBV6-5	TRBJ2-1	TGTGCCAGCAGTTCCCACCGCGGGGGCAAGGGATACAATGAGCAGTTCTTC	CASSSHRGGKGYNEQFF
.	TRBD1	TRBV12-3/TRBV12-4	TRBJ1-2	TGTGCCAGCAGTTATGAAAACAGGGGGCGTTATGGCTACACCTTC	CASSYENRGRYGYTF
.	.	TRBV30	TRBJ2-2	TGTGCCTGTCCCGGGCGGGGGAACACCGGGGAGCTGTTTTTT	CACPGRGNTGELFF
few	.	TRBV7-9	TRBJ2-2	TGTGCCAGCAGCCTGACACGCGGGCTGTTTTTT	CASSLTRGLFF
.	.	TRBV20-1	TRBJ2-3	TGCAGTGCTAGACGTCAGGAAGGGGGGGGCACAGATACGCAGTATTTT	CSARRQEGGGTDTQYF
.	.	TRBV5-1	TRBJ1-1	TGCGCCAGCAGCTCGCCAGGGGCGGTAAACACTGAAGCTTTCTTT	CASSSPGAVNTEAFF
once	.	TRBV20-1	TRBJ2-5	TGCAGTACCACTGGTCTGAAGACCCAGTACTTC	CSTTGLKTQYF
.	.	TRBV7-9	TRBJ1-1	TGTGCCAGCAGCTCCGACAGGTCTGAAGCTTTCTTT	CASSSDRSEAFF
few	.	TRBV28	TRBJ2-7	TGTGCCAGCAGACTAACCGGGGGCTACGAGCAGTACTTC	CASRLTGGYEQYF
.	TRBD2	TRBV5-8	TRBJ2-1	TGTGCCAGCAGCTTGGGTCGCCTAGCGGGGCTCAATGAGCAGTTCTTC	CASSLGRLAGLNEQFF
.	.	TRBV28	TRBJ1-2	TGTGCCAGCAGTTTGGCAGGGGTCGGCTATGGCTACACCTTC	CASSLAGVGYGYTF
once	TRBD1	TRBV5-1	TRBJ2-7	TGCGCCAGCAGCTTGGGACAGGGAGTGGGGGAGCAGTACTTC	CASSLGQGVGEQYF
.	.	TRBV2	TRBJ1-5	TGTGCCAGCAGTGTTGGGGAGGACTATAGCAATCAGCCCCAGCATTTT	CASSVGEDYSNQPQHF
few	TRBD1	TRBV6-5	TRBJ1-1	TGTGCCAGCAGTTCCCAGGGGGCGCGGAACACTGAAGCTTTCTTT	CASSSQGARNTEAFF
few	.	TRBV7-2	TRBJ1-6	TGTGCCAGCAGCTCTCCAGTCTTGGGGGGGAATTCACCCCTCCACTTT	CASSSPVLGGNSPLHF
few	.	TRBV28	TRBJ1-5	TGTGCCAGCAGTTTCTTTAATCAGCCCCAGCATTTT	CASSFFNQPQHF
.	TRBD1	TRBV7-2	TRBJ1-2	TGTGCCAGCAGCCCTACCGGGACAGGCAACTATGGCTACACCTTC	CASSPTGTGNYGYTF
.	TRBD2	TRBV5-1	TRBJ2-1	TGCGCCAACAGTTTAGCGGGAGGGATTAGTAATGAGCAGTTCTTC	CANSLAGGISNEQFF
few	TRBD1	TRBV6-4	TRBJ2-2	TGTGCCAGCAGTGACTCGGACAGGGGGGAGCTGTTTTTT	CASSDSDRGELFF
.	TRBD1	TRBV19	TRBJ2-1	TGTGCCAGTAGTGATGACAGGGGGAATGAGCAGTTCTTC	CASSDDRGNEQFF
few	.	TRBV7-9	TRBJ2-7	TGTGCCAGCAGCTTATTGGTCGAGCAGTACTTC	CASSLLVEQYF
medium-sized	.	TRBV6-1	TRBJ1-2	TGTGCCAGCAGTGAAGCTCCCCGAGGGGCGGCCGCTAACTATGGCTACACCTTC	CASSEAPRGAAANYGYTF
.	.	TRBV27	TRBJ2-7	TGTGCCAGCAGTTTATCGATTCGGTACGAGCAGTACTTC	CASSLSIRYEQYF
.	TRBD1	TRBV7-9	TRBJ1-1	TGTGCCAGCGGTGCCACAGGGGGGAACACTGAAGCTTTCTTT	CASGATGGNTEAFF
.	TRBD2	TRBV20-1	TRBJ2-7	TGCAGCCGCTCGGCTAGCGGGTATGGAACCTACGAGCAGTACTTC	CSRSASGYGTYEQYF
.	TRBD1	TRBV2	TRBJ1-5	TGTGCCGGACAGGATGATAGCAATCAGCCCCAGCATTTT	CAGQDDSNQPQHF
few	.	TRBV21-1	TRBJ2-3	TGTGCCAGCAGCAAATTATGCGGGAGTCAGGGCACAGATACGCAGTATTTT	CASSKLCGSQGTDTQYF
medium-sized	TRBD2	TRBV19	TRBJ2-6	TGTGCCAGTAGCCCTACCCCGGGGAGGGGTAGCTTTTCTGGGGCCAACGTCCTGACTTTC	CASSPTPGRGSFSGANVLTF
medium-sized	.	TRBV5-1	TRBJ1-6	TGCGCCAGCAGCCGAGAGGGCCCGCGACGCTACAATTCACCCCTCCACTTT	CASSREGPRRYNSPLHF
.	.	TRBV20-1	TRBJ2-5	TGCAGTGCTAGAGTTCAGGGCGAGACCCAGTACTTC	CSARVQGETQYF
few	.	TRBV20-1	TRBJ2-5	TGCAGTGCCCCAACTAGGGCACAAGAGACCCAGTACTTC	CSAPTRAQETQYF
.	.	TRBV20-1	TRBJ2-1	TGCAGTGCATTCGGGGTGAATGAGCAGTTCTTC	CSAFGVNEQFF
.	.	TRBV6-5	TRBJ1-6	TGTGCCAGCAGTTACGAAAGTTATTCACCCCTCCACTTT	CASSYESYSPLHF
.	.	TRBV19	TRBJ2-3	TGTGCCAGTAGTATTGGCACAGATACGCAGTATTTT	CASSIGTDTQYF
.	.	TRBV6-2/TRBV6-3	TRBJ1-5	TGTACCAGCAGGGCGGGACGGTATAGCAATCAGCCCCAGCATTTT	CTSRAGRYSNQPQHF
few	.	TRBV6-2/TRBV6-3	TRBJ2-3	TGTGCCAGCAGTCGACAGCGGCGGAGCACAGATACGCAGTATTTT	CASSRQRRSTDTQYF
few	.	TRBV19	TRBJ2-5	TGTGCCAGTAGTACAGCAGAGACCCAGTACTTC	CASSTAETQYF
.	.	TRBV6-2/TRBV6-3	TRBJ2-1	TGTGCCAGCAGTTACTCGAGTCAGGGGCGCGATGAGCAGTTCTTC	CASSYSSQGRDEQFF
.	.	TRBV20-1	TRBJ1-2	TGCAGTGCTAGCCCAGGGGACTTACAGACCTTC	CSASPGDLQTF
few	TRBD2	TRBV5-4	TRBJ2-5	TGTGCCAGCAGCTTGGGCCTGGGCGGGAGTGGGGAGACCCAGTACTTC	CASSLGLGGSGETQYF
medium-sized	.	TRBV20-1	TRBJ2-5	TGCAGTGTTACTAGCCCTCCAGAGACCCAGTACTTC	CSVTSPPETQYF
.	.	TRBV10-3	TRBJ2-1	TGTGCCATCAAGGGGGTCAATGAGCAGTTCTTC	CAIKGVNEQFF
few	.	TRBV7-9	TRBJ1-4	TGTGCCAGCAGCTTAGCGTCGGACCAAAATGAAAAACTGTTTTTT	CASSLASDQNEKLFF
.	.	TRBV6-2/TRBV6-3	TRBJ2-5	TGTGCCAGCAGCAGAGAGACCCAGTACTTC	CASSRETQYF
once	.	TRBV28	TRBJ1-4	TGTGCCAGCAGTTTGGCCGGACTAAAACTGTTTTTT	CASSLAGLKLFF
.	.	TRBV6-1	TRBJ2-2	TGTGCCAGCAGGAGGGAGAACACCGGGGAGCTGTTTTTT	CASRRENTGELFF
.	.	TRBV4-1	TRBJ2-1	TGCGCCAGCAGTCGCTTCTCCGGAGTAAGAGGCGATGAGCAGTTCTTC	CASSRFSGVRGDEQFF
.	.	TRBV25-1	TRBJ2-2	TGTGCCAGCAGTGAACCCCGCAGTGGCACCGGGGAGCTGTTTTTT	CASSEPRSGTGELFF
.	.	TRBV28	TRBJ1-6	TGTGCCAGCAGCCCTATAGAGAATAATTCACCCCTCCACTTT	CASSPIENNSPLHF